The source of this T cell receptor (beta chain) is a study of T cells in tuberculosis. Study at large: CD1B tetramers identified T cells specific for mycobacterial lipid GMM.

Libraries were prepared by immunoSEQ multiplex PCR; TCRdb keeps only in-frame clonotypes and omits some of them. The data show about 59,000 clones, around 81% seen once. Trimming took off 8 bases at V and 2 bases at J, with 12 bases between the two ends. The CDR3 runs 13 residues. Germline CDR1 and CDR2: SGHVS and FQNEAQ. Thawed, overnight-rested PBMC were stained with GMM-loaded CD1B tetramer, viability dye and anti-CD3, then sorted. CD1B tetramers were loaded with Rhodococcus equi-derived C32 glucose monomycolate. The clonotype comes from an adult woman with latent tuberculosis. The sequencing input was CD1b-GMM tetramer-negative cells sorted from PBMCs. The chain couples TRBV7-8 to TRBJ2-5, with a weak D call TRBD2 (5 bases). The CDR3 DNA is TGTGCCAGCGAGCCGGGCGGGCAAGAGACCCAGTACTTC. This gives the protein CASEPGGQETQYF.